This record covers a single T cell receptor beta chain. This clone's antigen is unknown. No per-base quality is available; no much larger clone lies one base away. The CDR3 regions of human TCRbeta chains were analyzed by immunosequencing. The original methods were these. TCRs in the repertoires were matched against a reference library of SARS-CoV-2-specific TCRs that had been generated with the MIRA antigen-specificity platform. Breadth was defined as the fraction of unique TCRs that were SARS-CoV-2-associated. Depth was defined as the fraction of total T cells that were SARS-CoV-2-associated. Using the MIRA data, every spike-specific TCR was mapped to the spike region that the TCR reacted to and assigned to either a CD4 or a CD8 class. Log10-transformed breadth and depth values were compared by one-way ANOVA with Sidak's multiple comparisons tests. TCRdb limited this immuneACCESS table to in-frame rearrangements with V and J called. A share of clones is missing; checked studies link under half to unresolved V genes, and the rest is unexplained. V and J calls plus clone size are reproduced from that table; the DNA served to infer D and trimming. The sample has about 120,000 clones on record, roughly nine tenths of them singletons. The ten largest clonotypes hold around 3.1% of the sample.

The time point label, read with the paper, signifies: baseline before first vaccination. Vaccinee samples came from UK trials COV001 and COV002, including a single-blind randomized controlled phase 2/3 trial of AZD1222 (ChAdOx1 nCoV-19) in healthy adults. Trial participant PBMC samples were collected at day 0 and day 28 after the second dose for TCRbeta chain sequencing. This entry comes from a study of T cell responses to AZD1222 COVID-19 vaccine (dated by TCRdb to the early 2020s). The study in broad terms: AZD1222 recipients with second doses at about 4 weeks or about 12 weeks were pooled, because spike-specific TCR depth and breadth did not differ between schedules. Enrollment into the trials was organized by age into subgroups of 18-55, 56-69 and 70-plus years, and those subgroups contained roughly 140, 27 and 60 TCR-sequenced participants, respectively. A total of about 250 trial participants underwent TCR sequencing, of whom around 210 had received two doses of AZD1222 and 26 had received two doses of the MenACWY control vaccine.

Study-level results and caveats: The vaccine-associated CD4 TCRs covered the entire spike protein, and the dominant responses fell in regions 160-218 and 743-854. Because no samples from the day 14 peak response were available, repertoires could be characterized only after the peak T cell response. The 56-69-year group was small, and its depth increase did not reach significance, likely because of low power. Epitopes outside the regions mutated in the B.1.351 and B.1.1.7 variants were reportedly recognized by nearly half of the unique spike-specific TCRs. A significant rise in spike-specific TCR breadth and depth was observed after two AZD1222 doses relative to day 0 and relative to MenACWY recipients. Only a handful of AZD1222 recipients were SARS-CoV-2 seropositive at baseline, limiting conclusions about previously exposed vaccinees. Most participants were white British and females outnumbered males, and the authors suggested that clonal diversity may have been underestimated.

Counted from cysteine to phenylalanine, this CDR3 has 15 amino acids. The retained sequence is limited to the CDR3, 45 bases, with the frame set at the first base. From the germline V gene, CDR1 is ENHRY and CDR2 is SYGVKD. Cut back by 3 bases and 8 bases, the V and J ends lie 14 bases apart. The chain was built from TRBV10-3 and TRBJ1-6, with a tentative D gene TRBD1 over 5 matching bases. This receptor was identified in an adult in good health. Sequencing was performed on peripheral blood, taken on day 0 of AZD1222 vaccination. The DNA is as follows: TGTGCCATCAGTGAAACTCGGACACCAGATTCACCCCTCCACTTT. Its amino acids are CAISETRTPDSPLHF.